This paragraph reports one TCR beta chain. Antigen unknown. Treatment noted: 15 Gy SBRT to primary tumor, nephrectomy 4 weeks later. The patient's renal cell carcinoma had clear cell pathology. Profiling relied on immunoSEQ multiplex PCR, and the TCRdb table lists in-frame clones only, not all of them. This sample has tens of thousands of clones, with around 49% found just once. These data are taken from a study of radiation and T cells in renal cell carcinoma. The germline CDR1 and CDR2 sequences are LGHNA and YNFKEQ. CDR3 length equals 17 residues. Trimming at V came to 0 bases and at J to 9 bases, leaving 13 bases not matched to a gene. Whole-study results and caveats: Tumor samples were small regions of around 0.91 g.

The origin of this receptor is a woman aged 45-60 years with renal cell carcinoma. Sequences were derived from tumor tissue, sampled from a patient whose treatment included radiotherapy and nephrectomy. This rearrangement joins TRBV4-2 to TRBJ2-1, with 8 bases fitting TRBD2. CDR3 DNA: TGTGCCAGCAGCCAAGAAGGCGGGGAGCGGGGGTGGTTTGAGCAGTTCTTC. It specifies CASSQEGGERGWFEQFF.